Below, one T cell receptor beta chain is given with its context. This entry comes from a study of blood T cells in healthy people across ages. Study as a whole: About one barcoded beta molecule was captured per two T cells (by template switching).

Caucasian, healthy and from Russia, the donors were aged between roughly 6 and 95. The authors ran a second PCR of 7 to 11 cycles using a sample-barcoded 5' primer and a J-beta primer mix. TCRdb re-analysed the 5' RACE reads in MiXCR, keeping a single row per CDR3 protein. The data show approximately 900,000 distinct CDR3 sequences, 25% to 35% seen once. The germline CDR1 and CDR2 sequences are SQVTM and ANQGSEA. V lost 5 bases and J lost 5, with 13 bases in between. CDR3 size: 13 residues. These data were also filed under a second study, of T cells of mothers and their children. As that study records: More than five children and their three healthy Caucasian mothers were the donors.

The chain employs TRBV29-1 and TRBJ1-5; maybe TRBD1 (6 bases). The specimen was blood. This clonotype was sampled from a woman between 40 and 50 years old in good health. The CDR3 spells CSVQGHRDQPQHF. CDR3 DNA sequence: TGCAGCGTTCAGGGGCACAGGGATCAGCCCCAGCATTTT. Together with reference TRBV29-1 and TRBJ1-5, the CDR3 gives the full variable domain: SAVISQKPSRDICQRGTSLTIQCQVDSQVTMMFWYRQQPGQSLTLIATANQGSEATYESGFVIDKFPISRPNLTFSTLTVSNMSPEDSSIYLCSVQGHRDQPQHFGDGTRLSIL.